This T cell receptor (beta chain) came from a study of T-cell reconstitution after alpha-beta-depleted transplantation in children (dated by TCRdb to about 2016). At the level of the whole study: The study quantitatively tracked T-cell immune reconstitution after TCRalphabeta/CD19-depleted allogeneic hematopoietic cell transplantation in children using TCR repertoire profiling. Broader findings and caveats from the paper: About two months after transplant, the apparently early recovery of alphabetaT-cell counts reportedly depended on just several hundred clones that had expanded rapidly and came from non-depleted graft cells. The frequencies of hyperexpanded clones fell over the following months, and after one year, T-cell counts and TCRbeta diversity were mostly attributed to newly produced T cells. In some patients, the high TCRbeta diversity seen at day 60 was put down to recipient T cells and intrathymic progenitors that had survived conditioning.

In its sample, this clonotype was seen a few times. Its cognate antigen has yet to be identified. No qualities accompany the bases; no much larger clone lies one base away. The germline V gene (reference sequence) gives CDR1 as SEHNR and CDR2 as FQNEAQ. Trimming costs V 1 base and J 7 bases, and their ends lie 17 bases apart. Its CDR3 holds 16 amino acids, cysteine through phenylalanine. The retained sequence is limited to the CDR3, 48 bases, with the frame set at the first base. Per the publication, the treatment or condition label means: allogeneic hematopoietic cell transplantation with graft depleted of TCRalphabeta T cells and CD19 B cells. Transplant recipients were children who received TCRalphabeta/CD19-depleted allogeneic hematopoietic cell grafts. The library came from PCR. This sample was sequenced with an Illumina HiSeq 2500. TCR libraries were prepared with molecular barcoding, using unique molecular identifiers to normalize TCRbeta repertoire quantification. TCRdb redid the processing of the public reads, applying fastp at Q25 and MiXCR, and retained in-frame beta chains. When rows share a CDR3 protein, they turn into one entry using the most common DNA and genes. The sample records 450,000 to 550,000 distinct CDR3 sequences, approximately 10% of which are singletons. The ten largest clones take up approximately 14% of the sample.

This receptor chain uses TRBV7-9 and TRBJ2-1; the D gene identity is not certain. Sequenced material: PBMCs, mostly from graft donor cells, taken 180 days after TCRalphabeta/CD19-depleted stem cell transplant. This sequence originates from a female patient aged 2-10 years who had a stem cell transplant for aplastic anemia, so the T cells may come from the graft donor. The DNA sequence reads TGTGCCAGCAGCTTAGGGCTCCTTGGCTGGGGTAATGAGCAGTTCTTC. It codes for CASSLGLLGWGNEQFF.